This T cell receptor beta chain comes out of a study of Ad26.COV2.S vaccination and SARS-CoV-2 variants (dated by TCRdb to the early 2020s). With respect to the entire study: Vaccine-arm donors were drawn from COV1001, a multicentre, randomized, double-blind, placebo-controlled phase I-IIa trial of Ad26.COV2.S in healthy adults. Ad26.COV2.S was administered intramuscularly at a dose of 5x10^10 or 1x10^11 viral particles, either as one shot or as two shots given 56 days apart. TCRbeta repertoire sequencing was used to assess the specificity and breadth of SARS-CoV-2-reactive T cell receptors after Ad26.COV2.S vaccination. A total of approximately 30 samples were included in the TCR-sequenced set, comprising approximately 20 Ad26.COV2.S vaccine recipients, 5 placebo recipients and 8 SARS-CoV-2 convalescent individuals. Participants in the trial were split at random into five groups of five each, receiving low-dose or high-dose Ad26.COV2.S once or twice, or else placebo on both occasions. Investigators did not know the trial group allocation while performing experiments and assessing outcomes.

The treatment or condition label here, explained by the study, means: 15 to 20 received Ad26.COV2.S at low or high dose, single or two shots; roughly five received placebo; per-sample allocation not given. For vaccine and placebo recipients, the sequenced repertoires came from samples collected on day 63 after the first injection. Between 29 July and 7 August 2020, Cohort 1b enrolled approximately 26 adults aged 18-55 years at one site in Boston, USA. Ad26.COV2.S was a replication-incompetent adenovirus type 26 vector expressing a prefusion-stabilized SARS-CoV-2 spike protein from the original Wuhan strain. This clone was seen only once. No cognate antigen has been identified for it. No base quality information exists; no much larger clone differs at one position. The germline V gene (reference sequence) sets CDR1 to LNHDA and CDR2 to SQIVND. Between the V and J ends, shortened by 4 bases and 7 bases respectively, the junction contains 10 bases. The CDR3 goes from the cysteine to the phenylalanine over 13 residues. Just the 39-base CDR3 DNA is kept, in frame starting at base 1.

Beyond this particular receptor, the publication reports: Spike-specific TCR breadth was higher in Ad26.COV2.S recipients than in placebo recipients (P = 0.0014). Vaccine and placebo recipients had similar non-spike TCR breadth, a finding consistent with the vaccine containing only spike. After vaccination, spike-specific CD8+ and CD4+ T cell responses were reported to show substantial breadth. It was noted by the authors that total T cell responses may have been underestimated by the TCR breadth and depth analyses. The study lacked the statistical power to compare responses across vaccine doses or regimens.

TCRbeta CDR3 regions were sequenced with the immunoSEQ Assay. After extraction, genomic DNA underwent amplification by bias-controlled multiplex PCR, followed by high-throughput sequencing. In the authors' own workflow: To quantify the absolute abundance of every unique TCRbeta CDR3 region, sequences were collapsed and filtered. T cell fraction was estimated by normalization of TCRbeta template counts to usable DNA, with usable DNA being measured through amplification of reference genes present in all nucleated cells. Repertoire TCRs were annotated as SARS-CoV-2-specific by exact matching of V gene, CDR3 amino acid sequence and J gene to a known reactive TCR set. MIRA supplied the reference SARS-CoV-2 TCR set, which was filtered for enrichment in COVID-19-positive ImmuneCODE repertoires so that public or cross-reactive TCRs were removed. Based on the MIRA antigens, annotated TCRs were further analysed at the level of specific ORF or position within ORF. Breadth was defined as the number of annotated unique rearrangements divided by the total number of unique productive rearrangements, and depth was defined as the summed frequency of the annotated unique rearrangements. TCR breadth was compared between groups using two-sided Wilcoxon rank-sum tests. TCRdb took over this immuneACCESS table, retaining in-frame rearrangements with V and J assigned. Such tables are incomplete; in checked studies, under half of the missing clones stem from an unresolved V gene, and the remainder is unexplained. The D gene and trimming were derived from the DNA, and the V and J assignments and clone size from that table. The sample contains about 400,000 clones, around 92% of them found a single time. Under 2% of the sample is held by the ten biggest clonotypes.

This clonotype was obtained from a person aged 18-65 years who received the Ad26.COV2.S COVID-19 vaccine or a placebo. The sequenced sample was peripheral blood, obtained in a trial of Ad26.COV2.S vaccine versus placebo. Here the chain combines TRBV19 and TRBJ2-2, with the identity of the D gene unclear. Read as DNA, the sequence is TGTGCCAGTAGTACGCGCCAAGGCGGGGAGCTGTTTTTT. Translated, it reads CASSTRQGGELFF.